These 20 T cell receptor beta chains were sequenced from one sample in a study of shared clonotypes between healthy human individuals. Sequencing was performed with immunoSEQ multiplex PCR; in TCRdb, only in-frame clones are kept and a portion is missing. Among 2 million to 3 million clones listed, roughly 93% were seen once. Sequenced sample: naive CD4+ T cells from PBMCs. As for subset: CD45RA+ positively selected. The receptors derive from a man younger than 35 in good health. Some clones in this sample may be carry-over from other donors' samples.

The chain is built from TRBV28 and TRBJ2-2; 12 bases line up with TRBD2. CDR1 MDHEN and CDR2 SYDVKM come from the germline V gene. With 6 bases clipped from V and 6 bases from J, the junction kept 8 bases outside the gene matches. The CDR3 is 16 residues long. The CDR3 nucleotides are TGTGCCAGCAGCCAGCTGACTAGCGGGAGAGCCGGGGAGCTGTTTTTT. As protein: CASSQLTSGRAGELFF.

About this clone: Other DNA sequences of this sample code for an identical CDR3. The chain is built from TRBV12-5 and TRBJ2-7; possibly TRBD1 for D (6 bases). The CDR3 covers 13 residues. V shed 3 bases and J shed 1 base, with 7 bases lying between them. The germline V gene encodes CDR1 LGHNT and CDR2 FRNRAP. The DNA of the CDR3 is TGTGCTAGTGGTTTAACAGGGTCCTACGAGCAGTACTTC. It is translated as CASGLTGSYEQYF. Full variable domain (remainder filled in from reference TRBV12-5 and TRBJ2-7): DARVTQTPRHKVTEMGQEVTMRCQPILGHNTVFWYRQTMMQGLELLAYFRNRAPLDDSGMPKDRFSAEMPDATLATLKIQPSEPRDSAVYFCASGLTGSYEQYFGPGTRLTVT.

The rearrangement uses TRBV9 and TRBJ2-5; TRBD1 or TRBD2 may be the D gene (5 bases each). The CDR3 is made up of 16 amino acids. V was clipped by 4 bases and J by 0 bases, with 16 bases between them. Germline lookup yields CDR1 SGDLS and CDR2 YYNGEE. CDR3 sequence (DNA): TGTGCCAGCAGCCCTTGGGCCAGGGAGAACCAAGAGACCCAGTACTTC. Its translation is CASSPWARENQETQYF.

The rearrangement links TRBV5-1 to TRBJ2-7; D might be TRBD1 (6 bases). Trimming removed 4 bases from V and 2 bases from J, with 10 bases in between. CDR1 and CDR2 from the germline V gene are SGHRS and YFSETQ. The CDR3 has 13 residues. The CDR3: CASSPDRPYEQYF. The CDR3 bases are TGCGCCAGCAGCCCGGACAGACCCTACGAGCAGTACTTC.

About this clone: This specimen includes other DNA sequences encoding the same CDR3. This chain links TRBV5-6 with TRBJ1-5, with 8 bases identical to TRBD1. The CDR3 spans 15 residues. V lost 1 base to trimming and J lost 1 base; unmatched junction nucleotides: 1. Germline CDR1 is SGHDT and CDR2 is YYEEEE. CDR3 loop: CASSLRQGSNQPQHF. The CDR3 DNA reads TGTGCCAGCAGCTTGCGACAGGGGAGCAATCAGCCCCAGCATTTT.

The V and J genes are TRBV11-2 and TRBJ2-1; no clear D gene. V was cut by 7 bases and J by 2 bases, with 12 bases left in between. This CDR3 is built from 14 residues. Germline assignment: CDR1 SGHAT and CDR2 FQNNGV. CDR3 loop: CASTQRVTYNEQFF. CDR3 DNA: TGTGCCAGCACTCAACGGGTCACCTACAATGAGCAGTTCTTC. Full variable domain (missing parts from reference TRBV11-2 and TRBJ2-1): EAGVAQSPRYKIIEKRQSVAFWCNPISGHATLYWYQQILGQGPKLLIQFQNNGVVDDSQLPKDRFSAERLKGVDSTLKIQPAKLEDSAVYLCASTQRVTYNEQFFGPGTRLTVL.

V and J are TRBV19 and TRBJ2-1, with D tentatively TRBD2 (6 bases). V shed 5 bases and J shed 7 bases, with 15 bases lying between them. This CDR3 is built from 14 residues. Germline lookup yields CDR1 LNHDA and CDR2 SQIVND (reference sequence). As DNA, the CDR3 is TGTGCCAGTAGTCCATACCGGGAGTCGAATGAGCAGTTCTTC. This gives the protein CASSPYRESNEQFF. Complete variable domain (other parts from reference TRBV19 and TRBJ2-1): DGGITQSPKYLFRKEGQNVTLSCEQNLNHDAMYWYRQDPGQGLRLIYYSQIVNDFQKGDIAEGYSVSREKKESFPLTVTSAQKNPTAFYLCASSPYRESNEQFFGPGTRLTVL.

The CDR3 sequence is CASSWTGTGGKQFF. CDR3 in DNA: TGTGCCAGCAGCTGGACCGGGACAGGGGGCAAGCAGTTCTTC. V is TRBV5-6 and J is TRBJ2-1, with TRBD1 identical over 12 bases. Germline V lookup: CDR1 SGHDT, CDR2 YYEEEE. The CDR3 length is 14 residues. The junction had 6 bases not matched to a gene; V was cut back by 3 bases and J by 11 bases.

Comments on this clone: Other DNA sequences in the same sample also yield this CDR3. CDR3 nucleotide sequence: TGTGCCAGCAGCTCCGGACTAGCGGGAGGATCCGAGGCCTACGAGCAGTACTTC. This sequence encodes CASSSGLAGGSEAYEQYF. The rearrangement joins TRBV7-6 to TRBJ2-7; 14 positions match TRBD2. The CDR3 has 18 amino acids. V shed 4 bases and J 2 bases; nucleotides not matched to a gene: 10. Germline V gene data show CDR1 as SGHVS and CDR2 as FNYEAQ.

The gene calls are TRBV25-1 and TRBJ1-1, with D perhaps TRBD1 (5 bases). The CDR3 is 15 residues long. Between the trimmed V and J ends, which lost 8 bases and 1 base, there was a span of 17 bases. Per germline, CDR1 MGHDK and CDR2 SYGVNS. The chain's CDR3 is CASGGWVSGNTEAFF. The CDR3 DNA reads TGTGCCAGCGGGGGTTGGGTGTCGGGGAACACTGAAGCTTTCTTT.

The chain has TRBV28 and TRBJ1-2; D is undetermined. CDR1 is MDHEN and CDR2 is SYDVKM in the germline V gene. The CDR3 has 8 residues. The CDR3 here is CGVGGYTF. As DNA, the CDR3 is TGTGGGGTCGGAGGCTACACCTTC.

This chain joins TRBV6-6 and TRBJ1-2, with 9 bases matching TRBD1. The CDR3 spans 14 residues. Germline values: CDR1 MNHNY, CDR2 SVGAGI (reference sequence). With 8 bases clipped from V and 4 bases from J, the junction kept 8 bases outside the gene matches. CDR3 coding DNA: TGTGCCAGCCGAAGGGACAGGGAGTTCTATGGCTACACCTTC. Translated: CASRRDREFYGYTF.

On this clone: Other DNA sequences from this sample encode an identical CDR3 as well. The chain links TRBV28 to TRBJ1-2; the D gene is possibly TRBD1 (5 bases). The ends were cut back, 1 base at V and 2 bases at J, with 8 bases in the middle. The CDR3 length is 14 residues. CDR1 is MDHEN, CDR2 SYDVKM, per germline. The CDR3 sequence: CASSLFQGNYGYTF. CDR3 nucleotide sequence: TGTGCCAGCAGTTTATTTCAGGGAAACTATGGCTACACCTTC.

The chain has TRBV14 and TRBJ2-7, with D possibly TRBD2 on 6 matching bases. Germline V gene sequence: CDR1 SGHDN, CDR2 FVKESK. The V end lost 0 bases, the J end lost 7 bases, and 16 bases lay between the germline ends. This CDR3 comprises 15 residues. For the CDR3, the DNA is TGTGCCAGCAGCCAAGATCTAGCGACCTTTCGGGAGCAGTACTTC. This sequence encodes CASSQDLATFREQYF.

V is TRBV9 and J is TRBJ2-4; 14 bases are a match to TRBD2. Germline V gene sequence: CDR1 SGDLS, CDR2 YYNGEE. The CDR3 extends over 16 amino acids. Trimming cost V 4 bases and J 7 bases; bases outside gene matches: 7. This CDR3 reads CASSTGLAGARNIQYF. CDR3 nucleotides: TGTGCCAGCAGCACGGGACTAGCGGGGGCGCGGAACATTCAGTACTTC. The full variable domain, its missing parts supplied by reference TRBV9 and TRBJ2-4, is DSGVTQTPKHLITATGQRVTLRCSPRSGDLSVYWYQQSLDQGLQFLIQYYNGEERAKGNILERFSAQQFPDLHSELNLSSLELGDSALYFCASSTGLAGARNIQYFGAGTRLSVL.

The CDR3 loop is CASSVRGQYTSGANVLTF. CDR3 DNA: TGTGCCAGCAGTGTACGGGGACAGTATACTTCTGGGGCCAACGTCCTGACTTTC. This chain joins TRBV7-2 and TRBJ2-6, with TRBD1 identical over 7 bases. V lost 6 bases, J lost 1 base, and 12 bases stayed unmatched. This CDR3 contains 18 residues. The germline V gene has CDR1 SGHTA and CDR2 FQGNSA. Complete variable domain (other parts from reference TRBV7-2 and TRBJ2-6): GAGVSQSPSNKVTEKGKDVELRCDPISGHTALYWYRQSLGQGLEFLIYFQGNSAPDKSGLPSDRFSAERTGGSVSTLTIQRTQQEDSAVYLCASSVRGQYTSGANVLTFGAGSRLTVL.

The CDR3 loop is CASSFGSGRGADTQYF. As DNA, the CDR3 is TGTGCCAGCAGCTTTGGTAGCGGGAGAGGGGCAGATACGCAGTATTTT. The V and J genes are TRBV5-5 and TRBJ2-3; 9 nucleotides line up with TRBD2. V was pared by 2 bases and J by 4 bases, with 8 bases of the junction left unmatched. Germline V lookup: CDR1 SGHKS, CDR2 YYEKEE (reference sequence). This CDR3 comprises 16 residues.

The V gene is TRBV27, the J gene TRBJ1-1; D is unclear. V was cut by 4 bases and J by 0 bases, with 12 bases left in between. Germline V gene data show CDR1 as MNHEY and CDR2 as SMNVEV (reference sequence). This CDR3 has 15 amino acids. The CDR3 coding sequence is TGTGCCAGCAGTTCCGGACGGAGAATGAACACTGAAGCTTTCTTT. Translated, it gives CASSSGRRMNTEAFF.

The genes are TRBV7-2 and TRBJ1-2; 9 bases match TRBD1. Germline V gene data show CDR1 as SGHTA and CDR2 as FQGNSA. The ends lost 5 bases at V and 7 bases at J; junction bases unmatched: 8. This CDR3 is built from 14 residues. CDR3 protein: CASSPRTGESGYTF. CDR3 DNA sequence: TGTGCCAGCAGCCCGAGGACAGGGGAGAGTGGCTACACCTTC.

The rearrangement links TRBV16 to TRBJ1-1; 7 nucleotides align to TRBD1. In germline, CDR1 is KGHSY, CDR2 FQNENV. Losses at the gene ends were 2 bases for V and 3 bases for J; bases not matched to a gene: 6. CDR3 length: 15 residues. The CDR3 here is CASSQIAGGDTEAFF. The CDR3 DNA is TGTGCCAGCAGCCAAATCGCAGGGGGGGACACTGAAGCTTTCTTT.